These T cell receptor beta chains were read from a single sample in a study of a mutant IDH1 vaccine in newly diagnosed glioma. This table comes from immunoSEQ multiplex PCR, and its TCRdb copy is limited to in-frame clones, with some not included. The sample has fewer than 70,000 clones; 80% to 85% are singletons. These TCRs' antigens remain unknown. Sequencing used PBMCs, obtained from a glioma patient whose treatment included an IDH1 peptide vaccine. Receptors originate from a man between 25 and 39 years old with glioma. Each CDR3 is given without its conserved first and last residue. The D gene is left open where the match is weak. Size tells how often a clone was seen (once, few, many) or the class of an expanded clone, and some rows leave it out.

TRBV11-3	once	TRBD1	TRBJ2-1	ASSLGRGRETGVRNEQF
TRBV6-1	.	.	TRBJ1-4	AIQPATNEKLF
TRBV5-6	.	.	TRBJ1-1	ASSLVTGEAF
TRBV6-5	.	.	TRBJ1-1	ASSYSSGAGEAF
TRBV11-2	.	.	TRBJ2-5	ASSSPFVIRVQETQY
TRBV18	.	.	TRBJ1-5	ASSPGSSNENQPQH
TRBV7-9	.	.	TRBJ2-5	ASSLEVVQETQY
TRBV27	few	.	TRBJ1-5	ASSRRPISGPGNQPQH
TRBV28	.	.	TRBJ2-5	ASSLWGPETQY
TRBV19	.	.	TRBJ2-2	ASSIGRGTGELF
TRBV5-8	once	.	TRBJ1-5	ASSLWGLDNQPQH
TRBV2	.	.	TRBJ2-2	ASSPINTGELF
TRBV27	.	TRBD2	TRBJ2-1	ASSLGRGGYNEQF
TRBV30	.	.	TRBJ2-5	AWSVSRGLRETQY
TRBV6-1	.	TRBD2	TRBJ2-5	ASSGLAGGPETQY
TRBV19	.	.	TRBJ2-5	ASSIGVRETQY
TRBV21-1	.	.	TRBJ1-5	ASSIEDRPCNQPQH
TRBV27	few	.	TRBJ1-1	ASSPFWNGLDTEAF
TRBV6-1	.	TRBD1	TRBJ2-7	ASTYRGPNYEQY
TRBV28	.	TRBD1	TRBJ1-2	ASSPHAGTGGYGYT
TRBV7-6	.	TRBD2	TRBJ2-3	ASSLRGLAGKTRTDTQY
TRBV21-1	.	.	TRBJ1-2	ASIGQSDRPYPPHYGYT
TRBV7-8	.	.	TRBJ2-1	ASSSNTVRNEQF
TRBV6-1	.	TRBD1	TRBJ1-5	ASSVGQGNQPQH
TRBV6-6	.	.	TRBJ1-3	ASRPGLISGNTIY
TRBV6-5	.	.	TRBJ2-7	ASSSGAYEQY
TRBV5-1	.	.	TRBJ1-1	ASAQGNTEAF
TRBV4-1	.	.	TRBJ2-6	ASSQGRGFSGANVLT
TRBV5-1	.	TRBD1	TRBJ2-7	ASPPPSGQAFYEQY
TRBV6-5	.	.	TRBJ1-1	ASRLRLFTEAF
TRBV7-6	.	TRBD1	TRBJ1-1	ASSLDRVDTEAF
TRBV5-1	.	TRBD1	TRBJ2-3	ASSLGTGGGYRTDTQY
TRBV10-2	.	TRBD2	TRBJ2-7	ASGFPSGAFGGEQY
TRBV7-9	.	TRBD1	TRBJ2-2	ASRGTGGSTGELF
TRBV5-1	.	.	TRBJ1-4	ASSWAGTHGEKLF
TRBV5-1	.	TRBD2	TRBJ2-3	ASKSLAGGSDTQY
TRBV27	.	TRBD2	TRBJ2-2	ASSLRALAGGGAGELF
TRBV30	.	TRBD1	TRBJ2-6	AWSTKAGQGNAGANVLT
TRBV4-2	.	TRBD2	TRBJ2-5	ASSLAGGQETQY
TRBV5-1	.	.	TRBJ2-7	ASSLIAGTNEQY
TRBV7-8	.	TRBD1	TRBJ1-5	ASSSGQGLGQFNQPQH
TRBV18	.	.	TRBJ1-2	ASSPEGSANYGYT
TRBV12-5	many	.	TRBJ1-1	ASGLVRGAEAF
TRBV5-1	once	TRBD2	TRBJ2-5	ASSLGTSRETQY
TRBV2	.	.	TRBJ2-2	ASTSYGVPTGELF
TRBV7-9	.	TRBD2	TRBJ2-5	ASSLDGGAWETQY
TRBV10-1	.	.	TRBJ1-6	ASSVGGSAPLH
TRBV13	.	TRBD2	TRBJ2-7	ASSLAGGEQY
TRBV4-1	few	.	TRBJ2-2	ASSQAGSTGELF
TRBV5-1	few	TRBD2	TRBJ2-2	ASSLLFAGGSNTGELF
TRBV28	once	.	TRBJ1-6	ASSLGTRDSPLH
TRBV2	.	.	TRBJ2-3	ASKKPEGQIGTTDTQY
TRBV7-9	.	.	TRBJ1-4	ASSSTTEKAREKLF
TRBV28	.	.	TRBJ2-1	ASTGGRATYNEQF
TRBV28	.	.	TRBJ2-6	ASTEGGDSGANVLT
TRBV27	.	TRBD1	TRBJ2-5	ASSPLGQVRQETQY